This entry lists 18 T cell receptor beta chains sequenced from one sample in a study of blood T cell repertoires in COVID-19 (dated by TCRdb to about 2020). Preparation of the library involved the immunoSEQ multiplex PCR assay. What TCRdb holds here is the immuneACCESS table cut down to in-frame rearrangements. Part of the clones is not present; checked against another copy, under half of the missing clones reflect an unresolved V gene, and the others are unexplained. The sample table holds about 9,900 clones, of which about 81% were seen once. The biggest ten clones account for roughly 24% of the sample. Sequencing used peripheral blood. These TCRs come from a man between 60 and 70 years old with active COVID-19.

The rearrangement links TRBV21-1 to TRBJ1-5; the D call of TRBD1 is as the table states it, not checked on the DNA. TRBV21-1 has pseudogene status. The length of the CDR3 is 16 residues. The CDR3 region is CASSKAKGHSEQPQHF. The CDR3 nucleotides are TGTGCCAGCAGCAAAGCCAAGGGACACTCCGAGCAGCCCCAGCATTTT.

The V gene is TRBV12-5, the J gene TRBJ2-2; 14 nucleotides align to TRBD2. Per the germline V gene, CDR1 is LGHNT and CDR2 is FRNRAP. Trimming cost V 6 bases and J 4 bases; bases outside gene matches: 13. This CDR3 spans 19 amino acids. CDR3 in DNA: TGTGCTAGTGGATCGAGAGGACTAGCGGGGGGTAACCCCACCGGGGAGCTGTTTTTT. Translation gives CASGSRGLAGGNPTGELFF.

The rearrangement joins TRBV21-1 to TRBJ2-7; the listed D gene, TRBD2, was not tested against the DNA. TRBV21-1 counts as a pseudogene. The length of the CDR3 is 18 residues. The chain's CDR3 is CASSKALARHKSYYEQYF. The CDR3 DNA reads TGTGCCAGCAGCAAAGCCCTAGCAAGACATAAAAGTTACTACGAGCAGTACTTC.

The gene calls are TRBV5-1 and TRBJ1-5; D is unclear. Trimming removed 0 bases at V and 2 bases at J, with 12 bases between. The germline CDR1 and CDR2 sequences are SGHRS and YFSETQ. The CDR3 length is 16 residues. The CDR3 coding sequence is TGCGCCAGCAGCTTGGACGGGATGGGTGGCAATCAGCCCCAGCATTTT. Translated, it gives CASSLDGMGGNQPQHF. Full variable domain (missing parts from reference TRBV5-1 and TRBJ1-5): KAGVTQTPRYLIKTRGQQVTLSCSPISGHRSVSWYQQTPGQGLQFLFEYFSETQRNKGNFPGRFSGRQFSNSRSEMNVSTLELGDSALYLCASSLDGMGGNQPQHFGDGTRLSIL.

This clone was counted a few times. Written as DNA, the CDR3 is TGCGCCAGCAGCCCCGGACACGCCGGAAACACCATATATTTT. Translated, it gives CASSPGHAGNTIYF. The V and J genes are TRBV4-1 and TRBJ1-3; perhaps TRBD1 as D (5 bases). The CDR3 is 14 residues long. Germline-derived CDR1 and CDR2 are MGHRA and YSYEKL. Trimming took off 4 bases at V and 4 bases at J, with 11 bases between the two ends.

This clone has a single count. V gene TRBV7-3 combines with J gene TRBJ2-2; TRBD2 might be the D (5 bases). The length of the CDR3 is 17 residues. Trimming left V 4 bases short and J 5 bases short, with 20 bases between. In germline, CDR1 is SGHTA, CDR2 FQGTGA. The chain's CDR3 is CASSSYPLTSPTGELFF. CDR3 DNA sequence: TGTGCCAGCAGCTCCTATCCCCTAACTAGTCCAACCGGGGAGCTGTTTTTT. Using reference TRBV7-3 and TRBJ2-2 for the parts outside the CDR3, the full variable domain is GAGVSQTPSNKVTEKGKYVELRCDPISGHTALYWYRQSLGQGPEFLIYFQGTGAADDSGLPNDRFFAVRPEGSVSTLKIQRTERGDSAVYLCASSSYPLTSPTGELFFGEGSRLTVL.

The chain carries TRBV10-2 and TRBJ2-1; D is perhaps TRBD1 (5 bases). Germline V gene lookup returns CDR1 WSHSY and CDR2 SAAADI. CDR3 length: 13 amino acids. Trimming took off 5 bases at V and 9 bases at J, with 14 bases between the two ends. The CDR3: CASSSLERGEQFF. CDR3 sequence (DNA): TGCGCCAGCAGTAGTTTAGAAAGGGGTGAGCAGTTCTTC.

The chain recombines TRBV6-5 with TRBJ2-7; D is perhaps TRBD1 (5 bases). In germline, CDR1 is MNHEY, CDR2 SVGAGI. Trimming shortened V by 2 bases and J by 5 bases, and 10 bases separated the two germline ends. The CDR3 sequence is 13 residues long. The CDR3 bases are TGTGCCAGCAGTTACGCAGGGTCCCACGAGCAGTACTTC. Its protein is CASSYAGSHEQYF.

The genes are TRBV2 and TRBJ1-4; D is perhaps TRBD1 (5 bases). Per the germline V gene, CDR1 is SNHLY and CDR2 is FYNNEI. The germline V and J ends were trimmed by 4 bases and 5 bases, with 11 bases remaining between them. The CDR3 length is 14 residues. In DNA form, the CDR3 reads TGTGCCAGCAGTGTTGGGGCACTCAATGAAAAACTGTTTTTT. This codes for CASSVGALNEKLFF.

This CDR3 reads CASSVGHRAGATDTQYF. The CDR3 DNA is TGTGCCAGCAGCGTAGGCCATCGGGCAGGGGCTACAGATACGCAGTATTTT. The rearrangement links TRBV9 to TRBJ2-3; D possibly corresponds to TRBD1 (6 bases). Germline CDR1 and CDR2: SGDLS and YYNGEE. V shed 0 bases and J shed 3 bases, with 17 bases lying between them. The CDR3 consists of 17 residues.

This chain connects TRBV27 to TRBJ2-1; 8 bases are a match to TRBD1. The CDR3 has 15 amino acids. The germline gives CDR1 MNHEY, CDR2 SMNVEV (reference sequence). The trim removed 4 bases at V and 1 base at J, leaving 3 bases unmatched. The CDR3 reads CASSSRTGSYNEQFF. Here the CDR3 DNA reads TGTGCCAGCAGTTCGAGGACAGGGTCCTACAATGAGCAGTTCTTC.

This clone was seen only once. V usage is TRBV19 and J usage is TRBJ1-5; maybe TRBD1 (5 bases). V was cut by 6 bases and J by 0 bases, with 9 bases left in between. This CDR3 spans 14 amino acids. Germline V gene sequence: CDR1 LNHDA, CDR2 SQIVND (reference sequence). The chain's CDR3 is CASRGESSNQPQHF. CDR3 DNA sequence: TGTGCCAGTAGAGGGGAAAGTAGCAATCAGCCCCAGCATTTT.

This sequence joins TRBV24-1 and TRBJ2-3; TRBD1 matches 8 bases. The CDR3 covers 16 residues. Losses at the gene ends were 3 bases for V and 3 bases for J; bases not matched to a gene: 7. The germline gives CDR1 KGHDR, CDR2 SFDVKD. CDR3 in DNA: TGTGCCACCAGTGATGCGACAGGGGCGGGAACAGATACGCAGTATTTT. The encoded protein is CATSDATGAGTDTQYF.

The rearrangement uses TRBV2 and TRBJ2-5, with TRBD2 identical over 8 bases. The CDR3 length is 14 residues. V dropped 2 bases and J dropped 4; count of bases not matched to a gene: 3. Germline V gene data show CDR1 as SNHLY and CDR2 as FYNNEI. CDR3 DNA: TGTGCCAGCAGTGAATCCCTAGCGGGAGAGACCCAGTACTTC. It yields the protein CASSESLAGETQYF.

This sequence joins TRBV7-2 and TRBJ1-6, with 8 bases identical to TRBD1. Germline-derived CDR1 and CDR2 are SGHTA and FQGNSA. With V trimmed by 2 bases and J by 9 bases, 3 bases remained unmatched. The CDR3 runs to 14 residues. The CDR3, as DNA: TGTGCCAGCAGCTTACAGGGGGCTAGTTCACCCCTCCACTTT. Residues: CASSLQGASSPLHF. The full variable domain, its missing parts supplied by reference TRBV7-2 and TRBJ1-6, is GAGVSQSPSNKVTEKGKDVELRCDPISGHTALYWYRQSLGQGLEFLIYFQGNSAPDKSGLPSDRFSAERTGGSVSTLTIQRTQQEDSAVYLCASSLQGASSPLHFGNGTRLTVT.

In its sample, this clone ranks as medium-sized. The V and J genes are TRBV12-5 and TRBJ2-2, with 9 bases aligning to TRBD1. V lost 7 bases and J lost 5; bases outside the gene matches: 17. CDR1 and CDR2 (germline): LGHNT, FRNRAP. CDR3 length: 18 residues. CDR3 coding DNA: TGTGCTAGTGTCCTTGTTGGTAAGGGACAGGGCGAAACCGGGGAGCTGTTTTTT. As protein: CASVLVGKGQGETGELFF.

The chain recombines TRBV2 with TRBJ1-1, with TRBD1 as a possible D gene (6 bases). Trimming stripped 7 bases from V and 0 bases from J, with 9 bases between. Germline CDR1 reads SNHLY; CDR2 reads FYNNEI. The CDR3 totals 13 residues. The CDR3 nucleotides read TGTGCCAGCACAGGGGACCTGAACACTGAAGCTTTCTTT. It specifies CASTGDLNTEAFF.

The chain couples TRBV11-2 to TRBJ1-2; tentatively, D is TRBD1 (5 bases). CDR1 is SGHAT and CDR2 is FQNNGV in the germline V gene. CDR3 length: 12 amino acids. Trimming removed 4 bases from V and 2 bases from J, with 5 bases in between. CDR3 bases: TGTGCCAGCAGCTCAGGGAACTATGGCTACACCTTC. This gives the protein CASSSGNYGYTF.